This TCR beta chain was identified during a study of shared clonotypes between healthy human individuals. The naive CD8 fraction comprised CD45RO-negative cells positively selected for CCR7 and excluded terminally differentiated effector memory CD45RA+ cells. This clone was seen once. What it binds is unknown. Study-level points and caveats: About 5% was the fraction of naive CD4 clonotypes found shared across a handful of donors.

Generated by immunoSEQ multiplex PCR, the TCRdb table keeps only in-frame clones and is missing some. The sample has approximately 2,200,000 clones; just over 90% are singletons. Germline V lookup: CDR1 SEHNR, CDR2 FQNEAQ (reference sequence). J lost 0 bases, V lost 8 bases, and 7 bases had no gene match. The CDR3 runs 16 residues. The sequenced material came from naive CD8+ T cells from PBMCs. The chain carries TRBV7-9 and TRBJ2-7, with TRBD2 matching over 13 bases. This TCR derives from a young man in good health. Some clones in this sample may be carry-over from other donors' samples. CDR3 DNA sequence: TGTGCCAGCGCGGGACTAGCGGGACCCGTCTCCTACGAGCAGTACTTC. Translation gives CASAGLAGPVSYEQYF.